Each of the 16 T cell receptor beta chains below was sequenced from the same sample in a study of T cells in Graves' hyperthyroidism and ophthalmopathy. TCR beta CDR3 sequences were amplified from RNA transcripts. The HTBI set primed first-round TCR CDR3 RT-PCR. TCRdb re-derived calls from the multiplex PCR reads in MiXCR, one entry per CDR3 protein. The sample contains over 45,000 distinct CDR3 sequences, about 50% of which appear only once. Specimen: blood. The receptors originated from a woman younger than 45 with Graves' ophthalmopathy.

This clonotype has a count of ten or more. The chain carries TRBV20-1 and TRBJ2-1; possible D gene TRBD2, 6 bases. Trimming removed 0 bases from V and 1 base from J, with 25 bases in between. Germline CDR1 is DFQATT and CDR2 is SNEGSKA (reference sequence). This CDR3 spans 20 amino acids. The CDR3 loop is CSARDVNGSFDGRSYNEQFF. Written as DNA, the CDR3 is TGCAGTGCTAGAGATGTTAACGGGAGTTTTGACGGGAGATCCTACAATGAGCAGTTCTTC.

The chain uses TRBV10-3 and TRBJ2-6, with D tentatively TRBD1 (5 bases). V shed 6 bases and J shed 0 bases, with 15 bases lying between them. The CDR3 sequence is 17 residues long. In germline, CDR1 is ENHRY, CDR2 SYGVKD. CDR3 nucleotide sequence: TGTGCCATCAGGAAGGGGATGACAAACTCTGGGGCCAACGTCCTGACTTTC. It yields the protein CAIRKGMTNSGANVLTF.

This clonotype was observed at least ten times. This rearrangement joins TRBV10-3 to TRBJ2-3; possibly TRBD2 for D (6 bases). Trimming pared 4 bases from V and 0 bases from J, leaving 17 bases between. The CDR3 length is 17 residues. Germline CDR1 and CDR2: ENHRY and SYGVKD. The DNA for the CDR3 is TGTGCCATCAGTGCCGGATGGGGGGAGGCTAGCACAGATACGCAGTATTTT. This codes for CAISAGWGEASTDTQYF.

This clonotype was counted a single time. V and J are TRBV19 and TRBJ1-4; D may be TRBD1 (5 bases). The CDR3 spans 12 residues. V lost 5 bases and J lost 8, with 9 bases in between. Per germline, CDR1 LNHDA and CDR2 SQIVND (reference sequence). As DNA, the CDR3 is TGTGCCAGTAGTCCAGGGACGGAAAAACTGTTTTTT. It codes for CASSPGTEKLFF.

The table lists this clonotype with many counts. The chain uses TRBV13 and TRBJ2-7; TRBD2 agrees at 7 bases. CDR1 PRHDT and CDR2 FYEKMQ come from the germline V gene (reference sequence). The CDR3 runs 15 residues. V dropped 5 bases and J dropped 0; count of bases not matched to a gene: 7. CDR3 sequence: CASSLRAGPSYEQYF. The CDR3 region has the DNA TGTGCCAGCAGCCTTAGAGCGGGACCCTCCTACGAGCAGTACTTC. Based on the CDR3 plus reference TRBV13 and TRBJ2-7, the full variable domain is AAGVIQSPRHLIKEKRETATLKCYPIPRHDTVYWYQQGPGQDPQFLISFYEKMQSDKGSIPDRFSAQQFSDYHSELNMSSLELGDSALYFCASSLRAGPSYEQYFGPGTRLTVT.

The chain links TRBV7-1 to TRBJ2-5; D may be TRBD1 (6 bases). TRBV7-1 is given ORF status, its function remaining uncertain. V was clipped by 8 bases and J by 5 bases, with 15 bases between them. CDR3 length: 13 residues. CDR3 DNA: TGTGCCAGCCAACTCAGGGGTTGGGAGACCCAGTACTTC. Amino acids: CASQLRGWETQYF.

About this clonotype itself: Germline is not matched at one junction end, which may reflect a read error. V is TRBV6-1 and J is TRBJ1-2; D is unresolved. The CDR3 has 11 residues. Germline assignment: CDR1 MNHNS and CDR2 SASEGT. DNA for the CDR3: TGTGCCGGCAGTGAGCTCCCGGGCTACACCTTC. Its protein is CAGSELPGYTF.

About this clonotype: The limits of the CDR3 on the DNA are not certain, so only TCRdb's listed CDR3 is given. The genes are TRBV11-1 and TRBJ2-1; the table assigns TRBD2, which was not confirmed against the DNA. Including both end residues, the CDR3 is 18 amino acids long. Germline CDR1 is SGHAT and CDR2 is FQDESV (reference sequence). The CDR3 region is CASSFYICSAREELASFF.

The chain recombines TRBV9 with TRBJ2-3; tentatively, D is TRBD1 (6 bases). CDR3 size: 16 residues. Germline CDR1 SGDLS, CDR2 YYNGEE. Trimming took off 0 bases at V and 2 bases at J, with 13 bases between the two ends. The CDR3 bases are TGTGCCAGCAGCGTAGAAGGGGGAACGCACACAGATACGCAGTATTTT. It codes for CASSVEGGTHTDTQYF.

This clonotype was detected ten times or more. V is TRBV2 and J is TRBJ2-7, with a possible D match to TRBD1 (6 bases). V lost 5 bases and J lost 1, with 15 bases in between. The CDR3 is 15 residues long. Germline-derived CDR1 and CDR2 are SNHLY and FYNNEI. In nucleotides, the CDR3 is TGTGCCAGCAGTCCCCAGGGACACGAATCCTACGAGCAGTACTTC. Amino acid sequence: CASSPQGHESYEQYF.

The sample holds many counts of this clonotype. A much larger clone lies a single base off, so this may be a read error. The rearrangement links TRBV16 to TRBJ1-4; no clear D. CDR1 is KGHSY, CDR2 FQNENV, per germline. There are 14 residues in the CDR3. The CDR3 DNA reads as TGTGCCAGCAGCCAATCAGGAACTAATGAAAAACTGCTTTTT. Translating gives CASSQSGTNEKLLF.

This clonotype occurred many times. The chain recombines TRBV2 with TRBJ2-1; D possibly corresponds to TRBD2 (7 bases). The CDR3 extends over 15 amino acids. The V end lost 2 bases, the J end lost 2 bases, and 10 bases lay between the germline ends. Germline CDR1 reads SNHLY; CDR2 reads FYNNEI. The CDR3 region is CASSERGGPYNEQFF. The CDR3 nucleotides read TGTGCCAGCAGTGAAAGGGGGGGCCCCTACAATGAGCAGTTCTTC.

CDR3 loop: CSVDRASEAFF. The CDR3, as DNA: TGCAGCGTTGACAGGGCTTCTGAAGCTTTCTTT. The chain employs TRBV29-1 and TRBJ1-1; D possibly corresponds to TRBD1 (5 bases). CDR3 size: 11 residues. The V gene lost 3 bases and the J gene lost 6 bases, with 8 bases spanning the gap. The V gene's germline CDR1 is SQVTM and CDR2 ANQGSEA.

On this clonotype: An end of the junction differs from the germline gene, which may be a read error. This rearrangement joins TRBV2 to TRBJ1-2; D unclear. The CDR3 covers 12 residues. Germline V gene data show CDR1 as SNHLY and CDR2 as FYNNEI. CDR3 amino acids: CASSEGNPGNTF. The DNA for the CDR3 is TGTGCCAGCAGCGAAGGAAACCCAGGAAACACCTTC. The whole variable domain, remainder taken from reference TRBV2 and TRBJ1-2, is EPEVTQTPSHQVTQMGQEVILRCVPISNHLYFYWYRQILGQKVEFLVSFYNNEISEKSEIFDDQFSVERPDGSNFTLKIRSTKLEDSAMYFCASSEGNPGNTFGSGTRLTVV.

The rearrangement joins TRBV20-1 to TRBJ2-5; TRBD2 agrees at 8 bases. Germline V CDR1 and CDR2: DFQATT, SNEGSKA (reference sequence). There are 16 residues in the CDR3. Germline trimming cut 6 bases from V and 5 bases from J; bases unmatched to any gene: 17. CDR3 in amino acids: CSASDGTSGRVETQYF. The CDR3 region has the DNA TGCAGTGCCTCAGATGGGACTAGTGGGAGAGTGGAGACCCAGTACTTC.

This clonotype appeared once. Germline is not matched at one junction end, which may reflect a read error. The chain links TRBV30 to TRBJ1-1, with D maybe TRBD1 (5 bases). This CDR3 has 15 residues. Germline V lookup: CDR1 GTSNPN, CDR2 SVGIG (reference sequence). CDR3 DNA sequence: TGTGCCTGGAGTGTAAGGGGAAGGAGGAACACTGAAGCTTGCTTT. Its protein is CAWSVRGRRNTEACF.